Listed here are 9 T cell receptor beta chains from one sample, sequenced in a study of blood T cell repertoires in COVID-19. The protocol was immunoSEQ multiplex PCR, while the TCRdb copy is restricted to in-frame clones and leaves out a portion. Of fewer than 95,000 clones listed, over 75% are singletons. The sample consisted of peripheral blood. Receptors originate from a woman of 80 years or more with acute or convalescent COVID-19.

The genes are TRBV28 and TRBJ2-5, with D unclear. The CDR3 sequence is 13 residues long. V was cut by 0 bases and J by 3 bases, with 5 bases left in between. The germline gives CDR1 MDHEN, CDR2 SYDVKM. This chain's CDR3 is CASSLWRKETQYF. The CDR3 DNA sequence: TGTGCCAGCAGTTTATGGAGGAAAGAGACCCAGTACTTC.

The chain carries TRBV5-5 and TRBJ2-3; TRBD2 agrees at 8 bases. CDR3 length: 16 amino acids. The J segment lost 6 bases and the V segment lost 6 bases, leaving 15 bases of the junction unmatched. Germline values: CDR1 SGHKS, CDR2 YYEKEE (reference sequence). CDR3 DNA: TGTGCCAGCACCCCGGGACTAGAAATCGGTCGGGATACGCAGTATTTT. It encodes CASTPGLEIGRDTQYF. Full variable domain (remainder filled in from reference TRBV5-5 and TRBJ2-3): DAGVTQSPTHLIKTRGQQVTLRCSPISGHKSVSWYQQVLGQGPQFIFQYYEKEERGRGNFPDRFSARQFPNYSSELNVNALLLGDSALYLCASTPGLEIGRDTQYFGPGTRLTVL.

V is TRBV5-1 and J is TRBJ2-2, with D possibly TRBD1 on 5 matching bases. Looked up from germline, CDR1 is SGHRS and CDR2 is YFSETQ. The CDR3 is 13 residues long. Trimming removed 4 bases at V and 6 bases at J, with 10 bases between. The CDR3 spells CASSPQGSGELFF. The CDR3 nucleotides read TGCGCCAGCAGCCCTCAGGGTTCCGGGGAGCTGTTTTTT.

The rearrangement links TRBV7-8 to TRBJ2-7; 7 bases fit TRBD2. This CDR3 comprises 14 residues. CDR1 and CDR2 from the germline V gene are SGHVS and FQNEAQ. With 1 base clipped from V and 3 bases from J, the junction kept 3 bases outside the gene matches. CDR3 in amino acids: CASSLVTGGYEQYF. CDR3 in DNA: TGTGCCAGCAGCTTAGTTACGGGAGGCTACGAGCAGTACTTC. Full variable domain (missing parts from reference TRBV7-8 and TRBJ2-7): GAGVSQSPRYKVAKRGQDVALRCDPISGHVSLFWYQQALGQGPEFLTYFQNEAQLDKSGLPSDRFFAERPEGSVSTLKIQRTQQEDSAVYLCASSLVTGGYEQYFGPGTRLTVT.

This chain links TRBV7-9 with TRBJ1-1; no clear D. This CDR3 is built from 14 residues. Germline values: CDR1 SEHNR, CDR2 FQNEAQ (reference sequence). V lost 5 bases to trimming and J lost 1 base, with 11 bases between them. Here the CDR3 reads CASSRGSTNTEAFF. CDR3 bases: TGTGCCAGCAGCCGAGGTAGCACGAACACTGAAGCTTTCTTT. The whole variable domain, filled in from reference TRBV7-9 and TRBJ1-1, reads DTGVSQNPRHKITKRGQNVTFRCDPISEHNRLYWYRQTLGQGPEFLTYFQNEAQLEKSRLLSDRFSAERPKGSFSTLEIQRTEQGDSAMYLCASSRGSTNTEAFFGQGTRLTVV.

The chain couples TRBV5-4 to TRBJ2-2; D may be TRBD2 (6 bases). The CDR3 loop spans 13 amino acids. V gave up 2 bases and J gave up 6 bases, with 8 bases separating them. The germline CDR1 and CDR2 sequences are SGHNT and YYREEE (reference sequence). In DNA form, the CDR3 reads TGTGCCAGCAGCTTAGGGGAGGCCGGGGAGCTGTTTTTT. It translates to CASSLGEAGELFF.

The CDR3 region has the DNA TGTGCCAGCAGCCAGAATAGCGGGGGGTCCACTGACACGCAGTATTTT. This encodes CASSQNSGGSTDTQYF. This sequence joins TRBV4-2 and TRBJ2-3, with TRBD2 matching over 10 bases. The germline CDR1 and CDR2 sequences are LGHNA and YNFKEQ. CDR3 length: 16 residues. The V gene end was trimmed by 3 bases and the J gene end by 9 bases; junction bases not matched to a gene: 12.

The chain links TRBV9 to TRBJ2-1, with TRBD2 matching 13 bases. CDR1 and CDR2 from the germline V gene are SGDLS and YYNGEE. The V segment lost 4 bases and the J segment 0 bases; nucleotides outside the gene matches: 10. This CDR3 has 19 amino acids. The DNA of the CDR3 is TGTGCCAGCAGCACAACTAGCGGGGGGGGCTCCTCCTCCTACAATGAGCAGTTCTTC. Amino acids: CASSTTSGGGSSSYNEQFF.

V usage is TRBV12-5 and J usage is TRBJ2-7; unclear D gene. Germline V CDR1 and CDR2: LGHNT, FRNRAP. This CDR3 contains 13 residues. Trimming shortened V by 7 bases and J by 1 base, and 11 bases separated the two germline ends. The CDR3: CASASVTSYEQYF. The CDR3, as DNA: TGTGCTAGTGCCTCCGTGACTTCCTACGAGCAGTACTTC.